These 29 T cell receptor beta chains came from one sample sequenced in a study of T-cell memory formation after mild COVID-19. In TCRdb, the 5' RACE reads were re-called with MiXCR into one record per CDR3 protein. In the table there are hundreds of thousands of distinct CDR3 sequences, about 23% of which are singletons. Sequencing was done on a sample of PBMCs or a T cell subset sorted from them (not recorded which). The receptor set was obtained from an adult woman who had mild COVID-19 (a few samples of this study predate the infection). Cell type and time point are not known.

This clonotype has a handful of counts. This sequence joins TRBV9 and TRBJ2-5, with 9 bases aligning to TRBD1. J lost 7 bases, V lost 4 bases, and 11 bases had no gene match. The V gene's germline CDR1 is SGDLS and CDR2 YYNGEE. CDR3 length: 15 residues. The CDR3 spells CASSTTGDRARTQYF. CDR3 nucleotide sequence: TGTGCCAGCAGCACCACCGGGGACAGGGCTCGGACCCAGTACTTC.

The chain joins TRBV5-1 to TRBJ1-2; 7 nucleotides align to TRBD1. The CDR3 is made up of 14 amino acids. Germline assignment: CDR1 SGHRS and CDR2 YFSETQ. Germline trimming cut 3 bases from V and 3 bases from J; bases unmatched to any gene: 5. The CDR3 sequence is CASSSGQYHYGYTF. DNA for the CDR3: TGCGCCAGCAGCTCGGGACAGTATCACTATGGCTACACCTTC.

The chain couples TRBV6-2 or TRBV6-3 to TRBJ2-2; weak D call: TRBD1 (5 bases). Trimming took 8 bases from V and 0 from J, leaving 13 bases between them. The germline gives CDR1 MNHEY, CDR2 SVGEGT. This CDR3 contains 15 residues. The CDR3, as DNA: TGTGCCAGCCCCAGACAGACCTCGAACACCGGGGAGCTGTTTTTT. As protein: CASPRQTSNTGELFF.

This clonotype was detected once. The chain uses TRBV27 and TRBJ2-2; 9 nucleotides align to TRBD2. Germline loops: CDR1 MNHEY, CDR2 SMNVEV (reference sequence). The V gene end was trimmed by 2 bases and the J gene end by 8 bases; junction bases not matched to a gene: 6. This CDR3 has 15 residues. The CDR3 sequence is CASSLAGGLVGELFF. The CDR3 DNA reads TGTGCCAGCAGTTTAGCGGGGGGGTTGGTAGGGGAGCTGTTTTTT.

The chain is built from TRBV11-2 and TRBJ1-2; 7 bases fit TRBD1. J gave up 6 bases and V 4 bases, and 5 bases lay outside the gene matches. CDR1 SGHAT and CDR2 FQNNGV come from the germline V gene. This CDR3 is 13 amino acids long. The CDR3 loop is CASSSDRANGYTF. CDR3 in DNA: TGTGCCAGCAGCTCAGACAGGGCCAATGGCTACACCTTC.

The sample holds a few counts of this clonotype. This rearrangement joins TRBV6-1 to TRBJ1-1; a weak D match, TRBD1 (6 bases). The CDR3 runs 13 residues. Germline-derived CDR1 and CDR2 are MNHNS and SASEGT. Trimming removed 4 bases from V and 9 bases from J, with 15 bases in between. The CDR3 region is CASSVGGHLKAFF. Written as DNA, the CDR3 is TGTGCCAGCAGTGTAGGGGGGCACCTCAAAGCTTTCTTT.

This clonotype turned up a few times. The J gene is TRBJ2-5, the V gene TRBV29-1; tentatively, D is TRBD1 (5 bases). Trimming removed 7 bases from V and 0 bases from J, with 9 bases in between. Germline-derived CDR1 and CDR2 are SQVTM and ANQGSEA. There are 12 residues in the CDR3. CDR3 sequence (DNA): TGCAGCGCAGCGACAGACCAAGAGACCCAGTACTTC. This translates into CSAATDQETQYF. The entire variable domain, with the rest obtained from reference TRBV29-1 and TRBJ2-5, is as follows: SAVISQKPSRDICQRGTSLTIQCQVDSQVTMMFWYRQQPGQSLTLIATANQGSEATYESGFVIDKFPISRPNLTFSTLTVSNMSPEDSSIYLCSAATDQETQYFGPGTRLLVL.

The chain employs TRBV4-1 and TRBJ2-7; TRBD2 matches at 8 bases. The CDR3 has 16 amino acids. Germline trimming cut 1 base from V and 4 bases from J; bases unmatched to any gene: 9. Germline CDR1 is MGHRA and CDR2 is YSYEKL. CDR3 nucleotide sequence: TGCGCCAGCAGCCAAGTTCAGCGGGGGCCCATATACGAGCAGTACTTC. Amino acid sequence: CASSQVQRGPIYEQYF.

V and J are TRBV9 and TRBJ1-1; 7 nucleotides line up with TRBD1. The CDR3 is 13 amino acids. The J segment lost 5 bases and the V segment lost 2 bases, leaving 3 bases of the junction unmatched. Germline loops: CDR1 SGDLS, CDR2 YYNGEE. In DNA, the CDR3 is TGTGCCAGCAGCGTCGGACAGGAGACTGAAGCTTTCTTT. Its protein product is CASSVGQETEAFF.

The V and J genes are TRBV7-3 and TRBJ2-3; D possibly uses TRBD1 or TRBD2 (6 bases each). The CDR3 is 13 amino acids. Trimming took off 5 bases at V and 4 bases at J, with 10 bases between the two ends. Looked up from germline, CDR1 is SGHTA and CDR2 is FQGTGA. This chain's CDR3 is CASSRGDADTQYF. The DNA of the CDR3 is TGTGCCAGCAGCAGGGGGGACGCAGATACGCAGTATTTT.

This chain uses TRBV9 with TRBJ1-4, with TRBD1 identical over 8 bases. Germline V gene data show CDR1 as SGDLS and CDR2 as YYNGEE. Trimming removed 0 bases from V and 7 bases from J; junction bases left unmatched: 14. The CDR3 extends over 18 amino acids. The CDR3, as DNA: TGTGCCAGCAGCGTAGCCCCGTATCCGGGACAGGAAGGTGAAAAACTGTTTTTT. It codes for CASSVAPYPGQEGEKLFF.

V and J are TRBV19 and TRBJ2-4; D is unclear. The CDR3 runs to 16 residues. CDR1 and CDR2 (germline): LNHDA, SQIVND (reference sequence). V shed 2 bases and J shed 1 base, with 12 bases lying between them. This CDR3 reads CASSIWAAAAKNIQYF. The CDR3 region has the DNA TGTGCCAGTAGTATATGGGCGGCGGCGGCCAAAAACATTCAGTACTTC. The full variable domain, with the rest looked up from reference TRBV19 and TRBJ2-4, is DGGITQSPKYLFRKEGQNVTLSCEQNLNHDAMYWYRQDPGQGLRLIYYSQIVNDFQKGDIAEGYSVSREKKESFPLTVTSAQKNPTAFYLCASSIWAAAAKNIQYFGAGTRLSVL.

This clonotype showed up just a few times. The chain recombines TRBV14 with TRBJ2-7; 7 nucleotides line up with TRBD1. Per the germline V gene, CDR1 is SGHDN and CDR2 is FVKESK. This CDR3 spans 16 amino acids. V was pared by 0 bases and J by 3 bases, with 8 bases of the junction left unmatched. DNA of the CDR3: TGTGCCAGCAGCCAAGAACGGACGACAGGGAACTACGAGCAGTACTTC. It translates to CASSQERTTGNYEQYF.

The chain employs TRBV7-2 and TRBJ2-3, with 8 bases aligning to TRBD2. The CDR3 runs to 15 residues. Losses at the gene ends were 1 base for V and 4 bases for J; bases not matched to a gene: 4. Germline CDR1 is SGHTA and CDR2 is FQGNSA. CDR3 loop: CASSLGGLASDTQYF. CDR3 bases: TGTGCCAGCAGCTTAGGAGGACTAGCTTCAGATACGCAGTATTTT.

V usage is TRBV12-3 or TRBV12-4 and J usage is TRBJ2-7; 8 positions match TRBD1. This CDR3 spans 15 amino acids. V was pared by 8 bases and J by 0 bases, with 9 bases of the junction left unmatched. The CDR3, as DNA: TGTGCCAGCTACCGGAATCAGGGGGCCTCCTACGAGCAGTACTTC. This encodes CASYRNQGASYEQYF.

This clonotype was seen a few times. V and J are TRBV6-5 and TRBJ1-1, with D possibly TRBD1 on 5 matching bases. The germline V gene encodes CDR1 MNHEY and CDR2 SVGAGI. The CDR3 has 14 amino acids. The V and J ends lost 5 bases and 10 bases respectively, with 20 bases between them. The CDR3 reads CASSRARHGQGAFF. The CDR3 DNA reads as TGTGCCAGCAGTCGCGCCCGACATGGGCAGGGAGCTTTCTTT.

The chain combines TRBV29-1 with TRBJ1-2, with TRBD1 identical over 8 bases. The CDR3 consists of 13 residues. The V gene's germline CDR1 is SQVTM and CDR2 ANQGSEA. V dropped 6 bases and J dropped 5; count of bases not matched to a gene: 8. CDR3 nucleotide sequence: TGCAGCGTGGAGGGGGGACAGGAGTATGGCTACACCTTC. It translates to CSVEGGQEYGYTF.

The chain is built from TRBV4-3 and TRBJ2-1; D possibly corresponds to TRBD2 (5 bases). The V gene lost 0 bases and the J gene lost 4 bases, with 16 bases spanning the gap. The CDR3 has 17 amino acids. Germline CDR1 reads LGHNA; CDR2 reads YSLEER. For the CDR3, the DNA is TGCGCCAGCAGCCAAGATGTGTACAGAACTAGGTACAATGAGCAGTTCTTC. Amino acids: CASSQDVYRTRYNEQFF.

The chain joins TRBV2 to TRBJ2-3, with TRBD2 as a possible D gene (5 bases). Germline lookup yields CDR1 SNHLY and CDR2 FYNNEI. The CDR3 has 13 amino acids. V was pared by 2 bases and J by 6 bases, with 9 bases between. This chain's CDR3 is CASSELASDTQYF. In DNA, the CDR3 is TGTGCCAGCAGTGAACTAGCTAGCGATACGCAGTATTTT.

The V call is TRBV6-5, the J call TRBJ2-1; 11 nucleotides agree with TRBD2. V gave up 8 bases and J gave up 7 bases; unmatched junction bases: 7. The CDR3 sequence is 14 residues long. Germline V lookup: CDR1 MNHEY, CDR2 SVGAGI. CDR3 bases: TGTGCCAGCGGACTAGCGGGCTACCTTAATGAGCAGTTCTTC. As protein: CASGLAGYLNEQFF.

This clonotype was seen a few times. The chain joins TRBV29-1 to TRBJ2-1; D possibly uses TRBD1 or TRBD2 (5 bases each). With 1 base removed from V and 8 bases from J, the gap between germline ends came to 12 bases. Germline CDR1 and CDR2: SQVTM and ANQGSEA. The CDR3 runs to 13 residues. In DNA, the CDR3 is TGCAGCGTTGAAGTGGATGGGGACCATGAGCAGTTCTTC. Protein product: CSVEVDGDHEQFF.

This clonotype was recorded a few times. The chain couples TRBV6-5 to TRBJ2-6; TRBD1 matches 8 bases. Germline CDR1 reads MNHEY; CDR2 reads SVGAGI. The trim removed 2 bases at V and 4 bases at J, leaving 1 base unmatched. The CDR3 has 15 amino acids. CDR3 region: CASSYQGAGANVLTF. CDR3 DNA sequence: TGTGCCAGCAGTTACCAGGGGGCCGGGGCCAACGTCCTGACTTTC.

The chain combines TRBV10-3 with TRBJ1-5, with D perhaps TRBD1 (6 bases). This CDR3 spans 16 amino acids. V lost 5 bases and J lost 5, with 19 bases in between. Germline V gene sequence: CDR1 ENHRY, CDR2 SYGVKD. For the CDR3, the DNA is TGTGCCATCAGTTCCTCCTCGGGGGGCTCGCATCAGCCCCAGCATTTT. This translates into CAISSSSGGSHQPQHF.

This chain connects TRBV20-1 to TRBJ1-6; D is unresolved. The V end was cut by 4 bases, the J end by 10 bases, with 17 bases between. The CDR3 is made up of 14 amino acids. Per the germline V gene, CDR1 is DFQATT and CDR2 is SNEGSKA (reference sequence). DNA for the CDR3: TGCAGTGCTACTAGCCTTGGGTTGGGATCACCCCTCCACTTT. Its protein is CSATSLGLGSPLHF.

This clonotype was seen a handful of times. J is TRBJ1-2 and V is TRBV5-1, with 8 bases identical to TRBD1. Germline lookup yields CDR1 SGHRS and CDR2 YFSETQ. V was clipped by 7 bases and J by 0 bases; unmatched bases: 8. The CDR3 sequence is 15 residues long. Written as DNA, the CDR3 is TGCGCCAGCTTCGACAGGGGCCGCTCTAACTATGGCTACACCTTC. Translating it yields CASFDRGRSNYGYTF. Full variable domain (rest looked up from reference TRBV5-1 and TRBJ1-2): KAGVTQTPRYLIKTRGQQVTLSCSPISGHRSVSWYQQTPGQGLQFLFEYFSETQRNKGNFPGRFSGRQFSNSRSEMNVSTLELGDSALYLCASFDRGRSNYGYTFGSGTRLTVV.

In this sample, this clonotype turned up a few times. This sequence joins TRBV6-4 and TRBJ2-3, with D possibly TRBD2 on 7 matching bases. There are 17 residues in the CDR3. The germline V gene encodes CDR1 MRHNA and CDR2 SNTAGT. The V end was cut by 3 bases, the J end by 2 bases, with 18 bases between. Here the CDR3 DNA reads TGTGCCAGCAGTGAAAGTATTCGGGGGGCCAACACAGATACGCAGTATTTT. It translates to CASSESIRGANTDTQYF.

V gene TRBV12-5 combines with J gene TRBJ1-1; no reliable D call. The CDR3 runs 13 residues. CDR1 is LGHNT and CDR2 is FRNRAP in the germline V gene. Trimming left V 3 bases short and J 4 bases short, with 9 bases between. The DNA for the CDR3 is TGTGCTAGTGGTTTTAATATAGCCACTGAAGCTTTCTTT. It translates to CASGFNIATEAFF. The variable domain in full, with the rest retrieved from reference TRBV12-5 and TRBJ1-1, is DARVTQTPRHKVTEMGQEVTMRCQPILGHNTVFWYRQTMMQGLELLAYFRNRAPLDDSGMPKDRFSAEMPDATLATLKIQPSEPRDSAVYFCASGFNIATEAFFGQGTRLTVV.

The chain joins TRBV7-3 to TRBJ1-2; possibly TRBD1 for D (5 bases). CDR1 is SGHTA, CDR2 FQGTGA, per germline. This CDR3 has 15 residues. The ends were cut back, 5 bases at V and 6 bases at J, with 19 bases in the middle. The CDR3 spells CASSRDRDPVNGYTF. The CDR3 region has the DNA TGTGCCAGCAGCCGAGACCGGGACCCCGTCAATGGCTACACCTTC.

This clonotype was observed a handful of times. The chain recombines TRBV11-2 with TRBJ2-2; D is unclear. V was pared by 6 bases and J by 5 bases, with 10 bases between. The CDR3 is 13 residues long. The V gene's germline CDR1 is SGHAT and CDR2 FQNNGV. This chain's CDR3 is CASSSPWTGELFF. CDR3 bases: TGTGCCAGCAGTTCCCCTTGGACCGGGGAGCTGTTTTTT.